This TCR beta chain was found in a study of Tregs in tolerant kidney transplant recipients (dated by TCRdb to between 2019 and 2020). Background on the whole study: Before combined kidney and bone marrow transplantation, this study identified donor-specific regulatory T cells using TCRbeta sequencing and then followed those same cells after transplant. TCRbeta repertoire sequencing was used in a few healthy controls to compare several ways of expanding Tregs specific for an allogeneic donor. Overall results and qualifications from the work: The most biologically relevant and donor-specific TCRbeta repertoire appeared to be identified by expanding Tregs with activated donor B cells. Although technical replication error seemed to be minimal, the question of biological reproducibility was not addressed directly. The study was limited by small patient numbers, and the findings need validation in larger populations and under other immunosuppression protocols.

In regard to this clone: This receptor's antigen is unknown. Base qualities are not at hand, and no much larger clone is one base apart.

Measured from the cysteine to the phenylalanine, the CDR3 is 14 residues long. Solely the CDR3 DNA is kept, with 42 bases framed from the first base. For CDR1 and CDR2, the germline V gene (reference sequence) lists MNHEY and SMNVEV. The junction carries 14 bases between V and J, which are trimmed by 4 bases and 7 bases respectively. Genomic DNA was extracted from sorted cells with the QIAGEN DNeasy Blood and Tissue Kit for TCRbeta CDR3 sequencing. High-throughput TCRbeta CDR3 sequencing, which included PCR amplification with bias correction and internal controls, was done commercially through immunoSEQ. The paper's processing steps were these. Unique productive TCRbeta sequences were defined by CDR3 nucleotide sequence where primers matched, and otherwise by CDR3 amino acid sequence together with Vbeta and Jbeta genes. As a correction for sorting error, sequences shared between sorted populations at a frequency ratio of 2:1 or less were discarded, and the remaining shared sequences were assigned to the higher population. Sequences were defined as donor-reactive when expanded at least 5-fold in CFSE-low cells versus unstimulated cells and present at a frequency of at least 0.01% in CFSE-low cells. Repertoire divergence was quantified by Jensen-Shannon divergence using the top 100 TCRbeta sequences ranked by frequency. When a sample had multiple sequencing runs, each run was corrected for sorting error separately and the runs were then pooled. TCRdb stores this immuneACCESS table with in-frame sequences only. Part of the clones is absent; in the studies checked, under half of the shortfall reflects unresolved V genes, and no reason is known for the rest. V, J and clone size derive from that table, while D and trimming were established from the DNA sequence. Counted in this sample were about 240,000 clones; about 80% of them appeared once. Jointly, the top ten make up about 0.64% of the sample.

Unstimulated Tregs (CD4+CD25+CD127-), CD4+ non-Tregs (CD4+CD25-), CD4 and CD8 cells were FACS-sorted from thawed PBMCs. Healthy control blood came either as purchased buffy coats or from healthy volunteers. Healthy control blood was processed by Ficoll density gradient to PBMCs and cryopreserved; patient PBMCs were collected before and after transplant. The chain is made from TRBV27 and TRBJ2-1; the D region possibly corresponds to TRBD1 (6 bases align). This TCR was recovered from a human donor in good health. What was sequenced was CD4+ T cells from blood. The DNA sequence reads TGTGCCAGCAGTTCTCTCTTTAGGGGGAATGAGCAGTTCTTC. It codes for CASSSLFRGNEQFF.